This T cell receptor beta chain originates from a study of T cells after yellow fever vaccination. The CDR3 contains 16 residues. Trimming stripped 4 bases from V and 3 bases from J, with 17 bases between. Germline CDR1 reads SGHKS; CDR2 reads YYEKEE (reference sequence). TCRdb used MiXCR to reprocess the 5' RACE reads, holding one entry per CDR3 protein. Of some 600,000 distinct CDR3 sequences listed, roughly 12% were seen once; the top ten hold approximately 15%. This receptor was identified in a young man who received the YFV17D yellow fever vaccine. The material sequenced was PBMCs, taken on the day of the yellow fever booster vaccination. The genes are TRBV5-5 and TRBJ2-1, with D possibly being TRBD1 or TRBD2 (5 bases each). Here the CDR3 reads CASSPDPGTVYNEQFF. Here the CDR3 DNA reads TGTGCCAGCAGCCCAGACCCGGGGACGGTCTACAATGAGCAGTTCTTC.